The 8 T cell receptor beta chains listed next were all sequenced from one sample in a study of naive and memory T cell subsets. The SP2 primer and nested alpha and beta constant region primers amplified ligated cDNA in four rounds. TCRdb analysed the 5' RACE reads with MiXCR anew, one entry per CDR3 protein. The data hold tens of thousands of distinct CDR3 sequences, with approximately 8% observed a single time. An oligonucleotide containing a UMI was ligated to the 3' end of TCR cDNA. These receptors were taken from a female donor in good health.

This clonotype was seen repeatedly, ten times or more. V and J are TRBV15 and TRBJ2-7; 11 positions match TRBD1. The CDR3 consists of 14 residues. With V trimmed by 3 bases and J by 7 bases, 5 bases remained unmatched. Germline V gene sequence: CDR1 LNHNV, CDR2 YYDKDF (reference sequence). CDR3 nucleotide sequence: TGTGCCACCAGCAGGGACAGGGGGCTGGGGGAGCAGTACTTC. This codes for CATSRDRGLGEQYF.

This chain links TRBV6-5 with TRBJ2-2; D is unclear. The CDR3 has 14 residues. Deletions cut 0 bases from V and 1 base from J, with 3 bases between. Germline CDR1 MNHEY, CDR2 SVGAGI. CDR3 region: CASSYSENTGELFF. DNA of the CDR3: TGTGCCAGCAGTTACTCGGAGAACACCGGGGAGCTGTTTTTT.

This clonotype showed up many times. The rearrangement links TRBV5-6 to TRBJ1-2, with D unclear. The CDR3 runs 14 residues. The germline V and J ends were trimmed by 3 bases and 4 bases, with 13 bases remaining between them. From germline, CDR1 is SGHDT and CDR2 YYEEEE. The CDR3 DNA reads as TGTGCCAGCAGCTCTTGGGAGGGCATCTATGGCTACACCTTC. Its protein is CASSSWEGIYGYTF.

The chain is built from TRBV2 and TRBJ2-7, with 9 bases fitting TRBD2. Trimming took 2 bases from V and 4 from J; bases not matched to a gene: 6. CDR1 and CDR2 from the germline V gene are SNHLY and FYNNEI. There are 15 residues in the CDR3. This CDR3 is CASSESAGGRYEQYF. Written as DNA, the CDR3 is TGTGCCAGCAGTGAATCCGCGGGGGGGCGGTACGAGCAGTACTTC.

This clonotype has only a few counts. The chain combines TRBV29-1 with TRBJ1-2; D not certain. V was cut by 6 bases and J by 6 bases, with 17 bases left in between. The CDR3 spans 13 residues. Germline lookup yields CDR1 SQVTM and CDR2 ANQGSEA. Here the CDR3 reads CSVNPSPVNGYTF. CDR3 sequence (DNA): TGCAGCGTCAACCCATCCCCGGTGAATGGCTACACCTTC.

This clonotype was found many times. This sequence joins TRBV6-2 or TRBV6-3 and TRBJ1-5; D ambiguous. CDR3 size: 12 residues. Trimming took 0 bases from V and 6 from J, leaving 3 bases between them. Germline V lookup: CDR1 MNHEY, CDR2 SVGEGT. This CDR3 reads CASSYSTQPQHF. CDR3 sequence (DNA): TGTGCCAGCAGTTACTCAACTCAGCCCCAGCATTTT.

This clonotype was picked up many times. This chain links TRBV2 with TRBJ1-2; no definite D call. Germline lookup yields CDR1 SNHLY and CDR2 FYNNEI. V lost 2 bases and J 1 base, leaving 8 bases between the germline ends. The CDR3 runs to 14 residues. This chain's CDR3 is CASSETAHNYGYTF. In DNA, the CDR3 is TGTGCCAGCAGTGAAACAGCACATAACTATGGCTACACCTTC.

The J gene is TRBJ2-5, the V gene TRBV5-4; D unresolved. Germline CDR1 reads SGHNT; CDR2 reads YYREEE (reference sequence). The CDR3 spans 14 residues. V lost 9 bases and J 0 bases, leaving 15 bases between the germline ends. This CDR3 reads CATKSTSYQETQYF. Here the CDR3 DNA reads TGTGCCACCAAGAGTACCTCGTACCAAGAGACCCAGTACTTC.